This T cell receptor (beta chain) was sequenced in a study of blood T cells in healthy people across ages. Turning to the study itself: Template-switching capture recovered about one barcoded beta molecule per two T cells.

A remark on this clonotype: Its antigen is unknown.

The V gene's germline CDR1 is MDHEN and CDR2 SYDVKM. The CDR3 has 14 amino acids. Trimming took off 5 bases at V and 3 bases at J, with 14 bases between the two ends. Study results and limitations: Per million T cells, TCR beta diversity dropped roughly linearly as age increased. The long-lived group displayed more naive CD4+ cells, plus higher diversity, than the aged donors did. Unknown donor CMV status possibly confounded expanded clonotype changes.

It was with a sample-barcoded 5' primer and a J-beta primer mix that a second PCR of roughly 7 to 12 cycles was run. TCRdb re-derived calls from the 5' RACE reads in MiXCR, one entry per CDR3 protein. The data hold around 1,900,000 distinct CDR3 sequences, with about two fifths observed a single time. The chain carries TRBV28 and TRBJ2-7; D may correspond to TRBD1 or TRBD2 (5 bases each). The sample comprised blood. The sequence was obtained from a human donor in good health. CDR3 amino acids: CASSQLGPFYEQYF. The CDR3, as DNA: TGTGCCAGCAGTCAGCTGGGACCTTTCTACGAGCAGTACTTC.